These 15 T cell receptor beta chains were all obtained from the same sample, sequenced in a study of blood T cell repertoires in COVID-19. Method: immunoSEQ multiplex PCR; TCRdb's copy keeps in-frame clones and lacks some. The table includes approximately 220,000 clones, 65% to 85% detected once. Sequenced material: peripheral blood. The receptors shown here come from an elderly woman with acute or convalescent COVID-19.

The CDR3 is CASSYVTGTSGVTDTQYF. CDR3 bases: TGCGCCAGCAGCTACGTGACCGGGACTAGCGGGGTCACAGATACGCAGTATTTT. The rearrangement joins TRBV4-1 to TRBJ2-3; TRBD2 agrees at 13 bases. The CDR3 is 18 amino acids. V was pared by 5 bases and J by 2 bases, with 10 bases of the junction left unmatched. Looked up from germline, CDR1 is MGHRA and CDR2 is YSYEKL.

This chain connects TRBV29-1 to TRBJ1-3; D uncertain. The CDR3 contains 13 residues. V gave up 3 bases and J gave up 1 base, with 7 bases separating them. Per germline, CDR1 SQVTM and CDR2 ANQGSEA. CDR3 DNA: TGCAGCGTTGATCGGGTTTCTGGAAACACCATATATTTT. Encoded protein: CSVDRVSGNTIYF.

CDR3 DNA sequence: TGTGCCAGCAGTTCTAGCGGGGCGAACACCGGGGAGCTGTTTTTT. The encoded protein is CASSSSGANTGELFF. The chain couples TRBV7-2 to TRBJ2-2, with TRBD2 matching 9 bases. The V segment lost 6 bases and the J segment 0 bases; nucleotides outside the gene matches: 2. The CDR3 contains 15 residues. Germline V gene sequence: CDR1 SGHTA, CDR2 FQGNSA.

This clone was seen a handful of times. The chain is built from TRBV6-2 or TRBV6-3 and TRBJ2-5, with 7 bases that match TRBD2. Unmatched junction bases numbered 18, after V lost 6 bases and J lost 5 bases. CDR1 and CDR2 from the germline V gene are MNHEY and SVGEGT. CDR3 size: 17 residues. The CDR3 protein is CASSPPPAGVSVETQYF. The CDR3 DNA is TGTGCCAGCAGCCCTCCCCCCGCGGGGGTTTCAGTTGAGACCCAGTACTTC.

The V and J genes are TRBV11-2 and TRBJ2-7; perhaps TRBD2 as D (7 bases). This CDR3 comprises 17 residues. V lost 4 bases, J lost 3 bases, and 22 bases lay in between. Germline-derived CDR1 and CDR2 are SGHAT and FQNNGV. CDR3 sequence (DNA): TGTGCCAGCAGCTCGGACGATGGGGGGGGCGTTCACTACGAGCAGTACTTC. Residues: CASSSDDGGGVHYEQYF.

J is TRBJ1-2 and V is TRBV7-2; D gene uncertain. Germline V CDR1 and CDR2: SGHTA, FQGNSA. The CDR3 contains 16 residues. Trimming left V 7 bases short and J 4 bases short, with 22 bases between. CDR3 sequence (DNA): TGTGCCAGCACTTTAGCGGCACCCCCGAGCGGCTATGGCTACACCTTC. Its translation is CASTLAAPPSGYGYTF.

The rearrangement links TRBV2 to TRBJ2-3, with TRBD1 identical over 9 bases. The J segment lost 2 bases and the V segment lost 1 base, leaving 4 bases of the junction unmatched. This CDR3 contains 16 residues. The germline V gene encodes CDR1 SNHLY and CDR2 FYNNEI. The CDR3 spells CASSEEGTGYTDTQYF. The CDR3 DNA reads TGTGCCAGCAGTGAAGAGGGGACAGGGTACACAGATACGCAGTATTTT. The variable domain in full, completed from reference TRBV2 and TRBJ2-3, reads EPEVTQTPSHQVTQMGQEVILRCVPISNHLYFYWYRQILGQKVEFLVSFYNNEISEKSEIFDDQFSVERPDGSNFTLKIRSTKLEDSAMYFCASSEEGTGYTDTQYFGPGTRLTVL.

V usage is TRBV19 and J usage is TRBJ2-3, with 11 positions matching TRBD2. Looked up from germline, CDR1 is LNHDA and CDR2 is SQIVND (reference sequence). V was clipped by 5 bases and J by 6 bases; unmatched bases: 10. The CDR3 contains 16 residues. This CDR3 reads CASSGVLAGDWDTQYF. The CDR3 DNA reads as TGTGCCAGTAGTGGGGTACTAGCGGGGGACTGGGATACGCAGTATTTT.

The V gene is TRBV30, the J gene TRBJ1-2, with unresolved D. CDR3 length equals 14 residues. Between the trimmed V and J ends, which lost 1 base and 8 bases, there was a span of 17 bases. Germline CDR1 reads GTSNPN; CDR2 reads SVGIG (reference sequence). DNA for the CDR3: TGTGCCTGGAGTGGAGCGAATGGAAACCTCGGCTACACCTTC. Protein sequence: CAWSGANGNLGYTF.

V gene TRBV6-5 combines with J gene TRBJ1-2; 7 bases fit TRBD1. This CDR3 region has 15 residues. V was pared by 0 bases and J by 4 bases, with 5 bases of the junction left unmatched. CDR1 MNHEY and CDR2 SVGAGI come from the germline V gene. This CDR3 reads CASSYSGQPTYGYTF. Written as DNA, the CDR3 is TGTGCCAGCAGTTACTCGGGACAGCCAACCTATGGCTACACCTTC.

This sequence joins TRBV25-1 and TRBJ2-7, with D possibly matching TRBD2 (7 bases). Deletions cut 5 bases from V and 2 bases from J, with 13 bases between. The CDR3 is 14 amino acids. Germline V gene data show CDR1 as MGHDK and CDR2 as SYGVNS. The CDR3 protein is CASSLGGATYEQYF. In DNA form, the CDR3 reads TGTGCCAGCAGTCTTGGGGGGGCAACCTACGAGCAGTACTTC.

Only one count was recorded for this clone. This chain connects TRBV7-9 to TRBJ2-6; 8 positions agree with TRBD1. This CDR3 has 17 amino acids. Germline CDR1 and CDR2: SEHNR and FQNEAQ (reference sequence). J was trimmed by 2 bases and V by 0 bases; bases with no gene match: 3. CDR3 in DNA: TGTGCCAGCAGCTTAGCGGGGACAGGAGCTGGGGCCAACGTCCTGACTTTC. It yields the protein CASSLAGTGAGANVLTF.

The V call is TRBV15, the J call TRBJ2-7; a weak D match, TRBD1 (6 bases). The CDR3 has 15 amino acids. Germline CDR1 is LNHNV and CDR2 is YYDKDF (reference sequence). The germline V and J ends were trimmed by 2 bases and 5 bases, with 16 bases remaining between them. CDR3 DNA: TGTGCCACCAGCAGACCAAGGACAGCTTTCGACGAGCAGTACTTC. It translates to CATSRPRTAFDEQYF.

The V gene is TRBV12-5, the J gene TRBJ2-3; D gene uncertain. V shed 3 bases and J shed 7 bases, with 5 bases lying between them. CDR3 size: 11 residues. Germline assignment: CDR1 LGHNT and CDR2 FRNRAP. Here the CDR3 DNA reads TGTGCTAGTGGTTTCGGTAATACGCAGTATTTT. Protein: CASGFGNTQYF.

The chain uses TRBV5-1 and TRBJ1-6; D possibly corresponds to TRBD1 (6 bases). Germline V gene sequence: CDR1 SGHRS, CDR2 YFSETQ. The CDR3 runs 15 residues. V was pared by 0 bases and J by 9 bases, with 13 bases between. CDR3 residues: CASSLGAGASSPLHF. The CDR3 region has the DNA TGCGCCAGCAGCTTGGGTGCGGGGGCGAGTTCACCCCTCCACTTT.